The 26 T cell receptor beta chains given below trace back to one sample, sequenced in a study of blood T cell repertoires in COVID-19. Method: immunoSEQ multiplex PCR; TCRdb's copy keeps in-frame clones and lacks some. The sample lists about 280,000 clones; roughly 87% were seen once. Sequenced: PBMCs or T cells enriched from blood (not recorded which). These receptors came from a woman aged 25 to 39 who had recovered from COVID-19.

The gene calls are TRBV5-1 and TRBJ2-3, with D maybe TRBD1 (5 bases). The CDR3 totals 14 residues. Germline assignment: CDR1 SGHRS and CDR2 YFSETQ. V lost 1 base to trimming and J lost 2 bases, with 8 bases between them. The CDR3 sequence: CASSLRTLTDTQYF. The CDR3 nucleotides are TGCGCCAGCAGCTTGAGGACACTCACAGATACGCAGTATTTT.

This chain uses TRBV4-3 with TRBJ2-5, with 8 positions matching TRBD2. From germline, CDR1 is LGHNA and CDR2 YSLEER. The CDR3 has 15 amino acids. V shed 4 bases, J shed 5 bases, and the junction held 9 bases outside the gene matches. In nucleotides, the CDR3 is TGCGCCAGCAGCCCAACGGGAGGGCATTCGGAGACCCAGTACTTC. It yields the protein CASSPTGGHSETQYF.

The count of this clone is one. The genes are TRBV10-1 and TRBJ2-2; 8 positions agree with TRBD2. Germline V lookup: CDR1 WNHNN, CDR2 SYGVQD (reference sequence). The junction had 6 bases not matched to a gene; V was cut back by 7 bases and J by 5 bases. This CDR3 comprises 14 residues. The CDR3 DNA reads TGCGCCAGCACCCCGGGGGGGGTGACCGGGGAGCTGTTTTTT. It codes for CASTPGGVTGELFF.

The rearrangement links TRBV4-1 to TRBJ2-1; TRBD2 is a possible D gene (5 bases). The CDR3 is 13 amino acids. V was shortened by 1 base and J by 9 bases, with 10 bases between the two germline ends. The germline V gene has CDR1 MGHRA and CDR2 YSYEKL. The CDR3 loop reads CASSQGGLGEQFF. In DNA, the CDR3 is TGCGCCAGCAGCCAAGGCGGACTCGGTGAGCAGTTCTTC.

This clone was recorded once. The V call is TRBV2, the J call TRBJ2-5, with TRBD1 as a possible D gene (6 bases). From germline, CDR1 is SNHLY and CDR2 FYNNEI. The CDR3 is made up of 12 amino acids. With 7 bases removed from V and 5 bases from J, the gap between germline ends came to 11 bases. As DNA, the CDR3 is TGTGCCAGCATAGGGACAAGGGAGACCCAGTACTTC. Protein sequence: CASIGTRETQYF. The full variable domain, rest sourced from reference TRBV2 and TRBJ2-5, is EPEVTQTPSHQVTQMGQEVILRCVPISNHLYFYWYRQILGQKVEFLVSFYNNEISEKSEIFDDQFSVERPDGSNFTLKIRSTKLEDSAMYFCASIGTRETQYFGPGTRLLVL.

This chain uses TRBV28 with TRBJ1-1; TRBD1 agrees at 9 bases. Trimming removed 5 bases from V and 1 base from J; junction bases left unmatched: 8. The germline CDR1 and CDR2 sequences are MDHEN and SYDVKM. This CDR3 has 16 amino acids. The DNA of the CDR3 is TGTGCCAGCAGTCCTCAACAGGGGGCGTGGAACACTGAAGCTTTCTTT. Its protein is CASSPQQGAWNTEAFF.

The rearrangement uses TRBV28 and TRBJ1-2, with TRBD1 matching over 7 bases. Trimming took 4 bases from V and 7 from J; bases not matched to a gene: 9. Per germline, CDR1 MDHEN and CDR2 SYDVKM. The CDR3 sequence is 14 residues long. The CDR3 nucleotides read TGTGCCAGCAGTTGGGGAATAACAGGGGCTGGCTACACCTTC. Translated, it gives CASSWGITGAGYTF.

This rearrangement joins TRBV24-1 to TRBJ2-5; TRBD2 aligns across 8 bases. In germline, CDR1 is KGHDR, CDR2 SFDVKD. The CDR3 covers 15 residues. Trimming cost V 4 bases and J 5 bases; bases outside gene matches: 8. The CDR3 sequence: CATSENAGGPETQYF. CDR3 in DNA: TGTGCCACCAGTGAAAACGCGGGAGGCCCCGAGACCCAGTACTTC.

The chain carries TRBV19 and TRBJ1-1, with TRBD1 identical over 7 bases. V was pared by 5 bases and J by 3 bases, with 6 bases of the junction left unmatched. This CDR3 spans 14 amino acids. CDR1 LNHDA and CDR2 SQIVND come from the germline V gene (reference sequence). This CDR3 is CASSFTGVDTEAFF. The CDR3 DNA reads TGTGCCAGTAGTTTTACAGGGGTGGACACTGAAGCTTTCTTT.

The rearrangement links TRBV6-2 or TRBV6-3 to TRBJ2-7, with a tentative D call TRBD2 (5 bases). CDR3 size: 14 residues. Germline lookup yields CDR1 MNHEY and CDR2 SVGEGT. The V and J ends lost 3 bases and 3 bases respectively, with 12 bases between them. The CDR3, as DNA: TGTGCCAGCAGTTATGCGGGCGGGTACTACGAGCAGTACTTC. It translates to CASSYAGGYYEQYF.

V usage is TRBV6-5 and J usage is TRBJ1-1; tentative D call: TRBD1 (5 bases). Germline values: CDR1 MNHEY, CDR2 SVGAGI. This CDR3 contains 14 residues. V lost 8 bases and J lost 1, with 14 bases in between. CDR3 in amino acids: CASESFGGNTEAFF. The DNA of the CDR3 is TGTGCCAGCGAGAGTTTCGGGGGGAACACTGAAGCTTTCTTT.

The chain couples TRBV5-1 to TRBJ2-3; no definite D call. CDR3 length: 12 residues. Trimming cost V 4 bases and J 1 base, with 4 bases left between them. Germline V lookup: CDR1 SGHRS, CDR2 YFSETQ. The CDR3 is CASSTGTDTQYF. The CDR3 DNA is TGCGCCAGCAGCACGGGCACAGATACGCAGTATTTT. Supplemented by reference TRBV5-1 and TRBJ2-3, the full variable domain reads KAGVTQTPRYLIKTRGQQVTLSCSPISGHRSVSWYQQTPGQGLQFLFEYFSETQRNKGNFPGRFSGRQFSNSRSEMNVSTLELGDSALYLCASSTGTDTQYFGPGTRLTVL.

The rearrangement uses TRBV28 and TRBJ2-1; 10 nucleotides match TRBD2. The CDR3 totals 16 residues. V lost 3 bases, J lost 6 bases, and 8 bases stayed unmatched. Germline V gene data show CDR1 as MDHEN and CDR2 as SYDVKM. This CDR3 reads CASSFGLAGEVNEQFF. CDR3 DNA sequence: TGTGCCAGCAGTTTTGGGCTAGCGGGAGAGGTCAATGAGCAGTTCTTC.

This clone has more than one count but fewer than ten. This rearrangement joins TRBV5-1 to TRBJ1-5; 9 bases are a match to TRBD1. V dropped 2 bases and J dropped 1; count of bases not matched to a gene: 4. Germline CDR1 and CDR2: SGHRS and YFSETQ. This CDR3 comprises 16 residues. DNA of the CDR3: TGCGCCAGCAGCTTCGGGGACAGGGACAGCAATCAGCCCCAGCATTTT. It translates to CASSFGDRDSNQPQHF.

The chain carries TRBV9 and TRBJ2-5, with 7 bases fitting TRBD1. The germline V gene has CDR1 SGDLS and CDR2 YYNGEE. The CDR3 extends over 14 amino acids. Trimming took 3 bases from V and 5 from J; bases not matched to a gene: 7. The CDR3 bases are TGTGCCAGCAGCGGAGGGGGCCTGGGGGAGACCCAGTACTTC. It yields the protein CASSGGGLGETQYF. Based on the CDR3 plus reference TRBV9 and TRBJ2-5, the full variable domain is DSGVTQTPKHLITATGQRVTLRCSPRSGDLSVYWYQQSLDQGLQFLIQYYNGEERAKGNILERFSAQQFPDLHSELNLSSLELGDSALYFCASSGGGLGETQYFGPGTRLLVL.

The chain recombines TRBV2 with TRBJ2-1; TRBD2 might be the D (5 bases). The CDR3 has 16 amino acids. Germline V gives CDR1 SNHLY, CDR2 FYNNEI. The germline V and J ends were trimmed by 0 bases and 6 bases, with 15 bases remaining between them. The CDR3 region has the DNA TGTGCCAGCAGTGAAGCGAGGGAGACTGGAGGCAATGAGCAGTTCTTC. Translation gives CASSEARETGGNEQFF.

V and J are TRBV6-2 or TRBV6-3 and TRBJ2-3; D might be TRBD1 (5 bases). Germline V gene sequence: CDR1 MNHEY, CDR2 SVGEGT. The CDR3 covers 18 residues. V lost 2 bases and J lost 1, with 19 bases in between. CDR3 sequence (DNA): TGTGCCAGCAGTTACGGGGTCAGGCGCTGGGGCGGCACAGATACGCAGTATTTT. Protein product: CASSYGVRRWGGTDTQYF.

The chain uses TRBV3-1 (or the pseudogene TRBV3-2) and TRBJ2-3; unclear D gene. The CDR3 has 15 residues. Trimming pared 1 base from V and 1 base from J, leaving 9 bases between. Germline assignment: CDR1 LGHDT and CDR2 YNNKEL (reference sequence). The CDR3 nucleotides are TGTGCCAGCAGCCAAGTCACGGTGGGCACAGATACGCAGTATTTT. Translated, it gives CASSQVTVGTDTQYF.

The chain employs TRBV27 and TRBJ2-1; 8 bases line up with TRBD1. Trimming cost V 6 bases and J 2 bases; bases outside gene matches: 6. There are 15 residues in the CDR3. Germline assignment: CDR1 MNHEY and CDR2 SMNVEV (reference sequence). CDR3 region: CASSPLGQAYNEQFF. The CDR3 coding sequence is TGTGCCAGCAGCCCCCTGGGACAGGCCTACAATGAGCAGTTCTTC.

This clone was observed at least ten times. The V gene is TRBV5-1, the J gene TRBJ2-7; D is possibly TRBD2 (6 bases). The V gene's germline CDR1 is SGHRS and CDR2 YFSETQ. This CDR3 region has 15 residues. Deletions cut 0 bases from V and 4 bases from J, with 14 bases between. This CDR3 is CASSLVNGSRYEQYF. For the CDR3, the DNA is TGCGCCAGCAGCTTGGTTAACGGGAGTAGGTACGAGCAGTACTTC.

The genes are TRBV5-1 and TRBJ1-3; D remains unclear. The germline V gene has CDR1 SGHRS and CDR2 YFSETQ. Trimming cost V 4 bases and J 2 bases, with 7 bases left between them. This CDR3 contains 13 residues. CDR3 residues: CASSVAAGNTIYF. The CDR3 nucleotides read TGCGCCAGCAGCGTGGCAGCTGGAAACACCATATATTTT.

The CDR3 coding sequence is TGTGCCAGCAGCGTAGTAGGGGACTGGTACAATGAGCAGTTCTTC. Amino acid sequence: CASSVVGDWYNEQFF. This chain joins TRBV9 and TRBJ2-1; maybe TRBD2 (6 bases). The V end was cut by 0 bases, the J end by 4 bases, with 11 bases between. This CDR3 is built from 15 residues. CDR1 is SGDLS and CDR2 is YYNGEE in the germline V gene.

This chain joins TRBV3-1 (or the pseudogene TRBV3-2) and TRBJ2-5; TRBD1 matches at 9 bases. CDR1 is LGHDT and CDR2 is YNNKEL in the germline V gene (reference sequence). The CDR3 contains 14 residues. V lost 8 bases to trimming and J lost 3 bases; unmatched junction nucleotides: 7. For the CDR3, the DNA is TGTGCCAGCGGAAAACAGGGGGCCGAAGAGACCCAGTACTTC. Translating gives CASGKQGAEETQYF.

CDR3 nucleotides: TGTGCCAGCAAGGAGTCCCAGGGGCATCCCTACGAGCAGTACTTC. Residues: CASKESQGHPYEQYF. The V call is TRBV27, the J call TRBJ2-7, with a tentative D call TRBD1 (6 bases). The CDR3 is 15 amino acids. V was shortened by 7 bases and J by 2 bases, with 18 bases between the two germline ends. The V gene's germline CDR1 is MNHEY and CDR2 SMNVEV (reference sequence).

The genes are TRBV12-3 or TRBV12-4 and TRBJ2-2; the D gene is possibly TRBD2 (5 bases). With 3 bases removed from V and 5 bases from J, the gap between germline ends came to 7 bases. The CDR3 is made up of 13 amino acids. Here the CDR3 reads CASSFSGTGELFF. CDR3 coding DNA: TGTGCCAGCAGTTTTTCGGGGACCGGGGAGCTGTTTTTT.

V and J are TRBV3-1 (or the pseudogene TRBV3-2) and TRBJ2-5; no clear D gene. This CDR3 comprises 14 residues. The V end lost 0 bases, the J end lost 2 bases, and 7 bases lay between the germline ends. Germline loops: CDR1 LGHDT, CDR2 YNNKEL (reference sequence). The CDR3 region has the DNA TGTGCCAGCAGCCAAGAATACCGGCAAGAGACCCAGTACTTC. Its protein product is CASSQEYRQETQYF.